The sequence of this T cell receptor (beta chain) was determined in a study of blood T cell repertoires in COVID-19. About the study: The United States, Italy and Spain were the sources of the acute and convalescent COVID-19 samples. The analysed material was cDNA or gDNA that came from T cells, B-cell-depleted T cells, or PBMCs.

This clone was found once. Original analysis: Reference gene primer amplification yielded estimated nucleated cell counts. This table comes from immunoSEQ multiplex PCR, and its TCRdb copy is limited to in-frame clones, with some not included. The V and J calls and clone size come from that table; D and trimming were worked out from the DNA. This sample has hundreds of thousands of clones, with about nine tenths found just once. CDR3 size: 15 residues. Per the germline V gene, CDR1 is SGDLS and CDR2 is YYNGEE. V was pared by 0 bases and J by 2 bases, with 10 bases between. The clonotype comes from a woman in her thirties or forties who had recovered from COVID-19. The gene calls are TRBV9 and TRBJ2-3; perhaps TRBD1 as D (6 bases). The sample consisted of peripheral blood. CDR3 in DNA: TGTGCCAGCAGCGTAGACAGGGTAATCACAGATACGCAGTATTTT. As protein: CASSVDRVITDTQYF.